This T cell receptor beta chain was recovered during a study of blood T cell repertoires in COVID-19. As for the study in general: From T cells, B-cell-depleted T cells, or PBMCs came the material, which was cDNA or gDNA.

Assay used: immunoSEQ multiplex PCR; TCRdb lists only in-frame clones, some missing. The profile shows some 250,000 clones, about 85% of them singletons. V was pared by 6 bases and J by 12 bases, with 6 bases of the junction left unmatched. This CDR3 has 11 amino acids. The V gene's germline CDR1 is MNHEY and CDR2 SVGAGI. Sequenced material: peripheral blood. This sequence originates from a man aged 55 to 70 with acute or convalescent COVID-19. The chain recombines TRBV6-5 with TRBJ1-2; 8 positions agree with TRBD1. The CDR3 spells CASSRQGHHTF. CDR3 bases: TGTGCCAGCAGCCGACAGGGGCACCACACCTTC.